One sample yielded the 13 T cell receptor beta chains listed below, sequenced in a study of regulatory T cells in long-lasting Graves disease. As for time point: newly diagnosed GD, antithyroid drugs for less than 3 months. Preparation of the TCR library used RNA extracted from PBMCs. Library construction for TCR beta used iRepertoire HTBI primers and Arm-PCR of CDR3 regions. One entry per CDR3 protein, called by TCRdb with MiXCR from the multiplex PCR reads. In the table there are approximately 460,000 distinct CDR3 sequences, about 15% of which are singletons. The same data also went into a second study, on T cells in Graves' hyperthyroidism and ophthalmopathy.

The sample here was peripheral blood mononuclear cells (PBMCs), taken at new diagnosis, from a patient treated with antithyroid drugs. The receptor set was obtained from a young woman with Graves disease.

This chain connects TRBV10-3 to TRBJ2-3; 8 bases align to TRBD1. CDR1 and CDR2 from the germline V gene are ENHRY and SYGVKD. CDR3 length equals 13 residues. J was trimmed by 2 bases and V by 10 bases; bases with no gene match: 5. CDR3 loop: CARAGGPTDTQYF. The DNA for the CDR3 is TGTGCCAGAGCAGGGGGCCCCACAGATACGCAGTATTTT.

This clonotype was recorded at least ten times. This chain connects TRBV7-2 to TRBJ1-2; no clear D. V dropped 2 bases and J dropped 8 bases, with 12 bases sitting between them. The germline CDR1 and CDR2 sequences are SGHTA and FQGNSA. The CDR3 length is 13 residues. The CDR3 here is CASSLRARWGYTF. The CDR3 coding sequence is TGTGCCAGCAGCTTAAGGGCGAGATGGGGCTACACCTTC.

This clonotype is a singleton in its sample. This could be a read error, since a much larger clone is one nucleotide away. The chain is built from TRBV7-9 and TRBJ2-1; maybe TRBD1 (6 bases). V lost 8 bases and J lost 1, with 18 bases in between. The CDR3 spans 16 residues. CDR1 and CDR2 (germline): SEHNR, FQNEAQ (reference sequence). The CDR3 region has the DNA TGTGCCAGCGGTCCATACGGTGACAGGTCCTACAATGAGCAGTTCTTC. Amino acid sequence: CASGPYGDRSYNEQFF.

This clonotype was observed a few times. The chain recombines TRBV28 with TRBJ2-2; the match to TRBD2 covers 8 bases. The CDR3 loop spans 18 amino acids. Germline V CDR1 and CDR2: MDHEN, SYDVKM. Trimming cost V 4 bases and J 5 bases; bases outside gene matches: 15. The CDR3 loop reads CASSSSYLTGGRTGELFF. CDR3 in DNA: TGTGCCAGCAGTTCCTCTTATCTTACGGGAGGGCGTACCGGGGAGCTGTTTTTT.

The rearrangement joins TRBV19 to TRBJ2-7; D might be TRBD1 or TRBD2, each matching 6 bases. V gave up 2 bases and J gave up 2 bases, with 13 bases separating them. Germline lookup yields CDR1 LNHDA and CDR2 SQIVND (reference sequence). This CDR3 has 15 amino acids. As DNA, the CDR3 is TGTGCCAGTAGTATATCGCCGGGGGCCCCCTACGAGCAGTACTTC. This encodes CASSISPGAPYEQYF. Looking up the rest from reference TRBV19 and TRBJ2-7 gives the full variable domain: DGGITQSPKYLFRKEGQNVTLSCEQNLNHDAMYWYRQDPGQGLRLIYYSQIVNDFQKGDIAEGYSVSREKKESFPLTVTSAQKNPTAFYLCASSISPGAPYEQYFGPGTRLTVT.

In this sample, this clonotype turned up a few times. The gene calls are TRBV20-1 and TRBJ2-3; 13 nucleotides match TRBD2. The V and J ends lost 4 bases and 0 bases, in that order; junction bases with no gene match: 4. The length of the CDR3 is 16 residues. Per the germline V gene, CDR1 is DFQATT and CDR2 is SNEGSKA (reference sequence). CDR3 amino acids: CSANSLAGGSTDTQYF. CDR3 coding DNA: TGCAGTGCTAACTCACTAGCGGGAGGGAGCACAGATACGCAGTATTTT.

This clonotype has a count of ten or more. The gene calls are TRBV28 and TRBJ2-4; D is unclear. The V end lost 6 bases, the J end lost 3 bases, and 12 bases lay between the germline ends. The CDR3 has 14 residues. Germline V gives CDR1 MDHEN, CDR2 SYDVKM. The DNA of the CDR3 is TGTGCCAGCAGCCCAAGGGTGGTCAAAAACATTCAGTACTTC. This codes for CASSPRVVKNIQYF.

This clonotype has a count of ten or more. V is TRBV24-1 and J is TRBJ1-5; no reliable D call. Trimming pared 2 bases from V and 2 bases from J, leaving 15 bases between. CDR3 size: 17 residues. CDR1 and CDR2 (germline): KGHDR, SFDVKD. CDR3 DNA sequence: TGTGCCACCAGTGATTCTGGCCAGCCCCATGGCAATCAGCCCCAGCATTTT. It codes for CATSDSGQPHGNQPQHF.

At least ten counts were recorded for this clonotype. The chain combines TRBV14 with TRBJ2-1; the match to TRBD2 covers 9 bases. Germline CDR1 is SGHDN and CDR2 is FVKESK. Trimming removed 6 bases from V and 4 bases from J; junction bases left unmatched: 7. This CDR3 is built from 15 residues. CDR3 nucleotides: TGTGCCAGCAGTCTCGGACTAGCGAGATACAATGAGCAGTTCTTC. Translating gives CASSLGLARYNEQFF. Using reference TRBV14 and TRBJ2-1 for the parts outside the CDR3, the full variable domain is EAGVTQFPSHSVIEKGQTVTLRCDPISGHDNLYWYRRVMGKEIKFLLHFVKESKQDESGMPNNRFLAERTGGTYSTLKVQPAELEDSGVYFCASSLGLARYNEQFFGPGTRLTVL.

The rearrangement joins TRBV2 to TRBJ1-5; D is unclear. Trimming took 1 base from V and 2 from J, leaving 6 bases between them. The germline CDR1 and CDR2 sequences are SNHLY and FYNNEI. The CDR3 is made up of 14 amino acids. The CDR3 region is CASSEVSGNQPQHF. The CDR3 bases are TGTGCCAGCAGTGAAGTTTCCGGCAATCAGCCCCAGCATTTT.

This clonotype was seen at least ten times. The chain employs TRBV10-1 and TRBJ1-1; the D gene is possibly TRBD1 (6 bases). The CDR3 extends over 14 amino acids. Looked up from germline, CDR1 is WNHNN and CDR2 is SYGVQD (reference sequence). Trimming took off 4 bases at V and 6 bases at J, with 15 bases between the two ends. CDR3 loop: CASSGDTDKAEAFF. The CDR3 DNA sequence: TGCGCCAGCAGTGGGGACACCGACAAGGCTGAAGCTTTCTTT.

Details on this clonotype: Compared with germline, one end of the junction differs, possibly owing to a read error. The chain links TRBV6-1 to TRBJ2-1; the match to TRBD2 covers 9 bases. Germline assignment: CDR1 MNHNS and CDR2 SASEGT. The CDR3 length is 19 residues. CDR3 sequence: CASGGGTSISLNSYNKQFF. Written as DNA, the CDR3 is TGTGCCAGCGGAGGCGGGACTAGCATTTCTCTCAACTCCTACAATAAGCAGTTCTTC.

The J gene is TRBJ2-2, the V gene TRBV12-3 or TRBV12-4; the match to TRBD2 covers 9 bases. The CDR3 has 15 residues. V shed 6 bases, J shed 2 bases, and the junction held 4 bases outside the gene matches. The CDR3 DNA reads as TGTGCCAGCAGATCTAGCGGGGCTAACACCGGGGAGCTGTTTTTT. Translation: CASRSSGANTGELFF.